Each of the 15 T cell receptor beta chains below was sequenced from the same sample in a study of T cell repertoires in cytomegalovirus infection (dated 2019 in TCRdb). Sequencing took place on an Illumina HiSeq 1500. TCRdb trimmed public reads at Q25 via fastp, called clones via MiXCR and kept in-frame beta chains. Entries that share a CDR3 protein sequence are merged under the most common genes and DNA. The sample profile shows 250,000 to 300,000 distinct CDR3 sequences; 22% of them were found once. The ten largest clonotypes hold roughly a fifth of the sample. These receptors have no identified antigens. The meaning of the sample's treatment or condition label: in vitro stimulation with specific CMV peptide epitopes to enrich CMV-specific T cells. This specimen consisted of cultured PBMCs, obtained from culture after CMV antigen stimulation. All receptors derive from a human donor in good health (CMV status not recorded). Some clones in this sample may be carry-over from other donors' samples.

J is TRBJ2-3 and V is TRBV7-8; no reliable D call. Germline V gene lookup returns CDR1 SGHVS and CDR2 FQNEAQ. V gave up 0 bases and J gave up 3 bases, with 13 bases separating them. This CDR3 comprises 16 residues. CDR3: CASSLAVGWPTDTQYF. In DNA, the CDR3 is TGTGCCAGCAGCTTAGCTGTGGGGTGGCCGACAGATACGCAGTATTTT.

This clonotype has a count of ten or more. The chain links TRBV7-8 to TRBJ1-5; 7 nucleotides line up with TRBD1. Trimming took 5 bases from V and 0 from J; bases not matched to a gene: 16. The CDR3 is 19 residues long. Germline loops: CDR1 SGHVS, CDR2 FQNEAQ. The CDR3 sequence is CASSPYRRGPEVSNQPQHF. CDR3 nucleotide sequence: TGTGCCAGCAGCCCTTATAGGAGGGGGCCCGAGGTTAGCAATCAGCCCCAGCATTTT.

V usage is TRBV5-6 and J usage is TRBJ2-7; 16 nucleotides match TRBD2. Germline assignment: CDR1 SGHDT and CDR2 YYEEEE. V lost 4 bases to trimming and J lost 3 bases; unmatched junction nucleotides: 10. This CDR3 contains 18 residues. For the CDR3, the DNA is TGTGCCAGCAGCCTGCGGGGACTAGCGGGAGGGCGGGACTACGAGCAGTACGTC. Its translation is CASSLRGLAGGRDYEQYV.

This clonotype was seen more than once but under ten times. V gene TRBV7-3 combines with J gene TRBJ2-7; 9 bases are shared with TRBD2. Trimming took 4 bases from V and 7 from J; bases not matched to a gene: 11. Germline-derived CDR1 and CDR2 are SGHTA and FQGTGA. The CDR3 runs 15 residues. In DNA form, the CDR3 reads TGTGCCAGCAGCTACTCCGGGACTAGCCTCGGGGAGCAGTACTTC. It encodes CASSYSGTSLGEQYF.

This clonotype was counted between two and nine times. The V gene is TRBV12-5, the J gene TRBJ2-1; possibly TRBD2 for D (6 bases). The CDR3 totals 16 residues. V lost 0 bases to trimming and J lost 6 bases, with 15 bases between them. Germline-derived CDR1 and CDR2 are LGHNT and FRNRAP. CDR3 protein: CASGLVMAGSANEQFF. The CDR3 DNA reads as TGTGCTAGTGGTTTGGTAATGGCCGGGAGTGCCAATGAGCAGTTCTTC.

This clonotype was observed at least ten times. The chain links TRBV19 to TRBJ1-6; 8 nucleotides align to TRBD1. Germline CDR1 LNHDA, CDR2 SQIVND (reference sequence). Trimming took 5 bases from V and 10 from J; bases not matched to a gene: 10. The CDR3 extends over 15 amino acids. The CDR3 DNA reads TGTGCCAGTAGTCCTTGGACAGGGCCGGGGTCACCCCTCCACTTT. Its translation: CASSPWTGPGSPLHF.

This clonotype came up a few times. The chain combines TRBV7-2 with TRBJ2-3; 9 bases match TRBD2. Germline assignment: CDR1 SGHTA and CDR2 FQGNSA. Trimming removed 5 bases from V and 2 bases from J; junction bases left unmatched: 14. There are 18 residues in the CDR3. CDR3 residues: CASSRLSGSGSLTDTQYF. DNA of the CDR3: TGTGCCAGCAGCCGCCTATCGGGTAGCGGGAGCCTCACAGATACGCAGTATTTT. Full variable domain (remainder filled in from reference TRBV7-2 and TRBJ2-3): GAGVSQSPSNKVTEKGKDVELRCDPISGHTALYWYRQSLGQGLEFLIYFQGNSAPDKSGLPSDRFSAERTGGSVSTLTIQRTQQEDSAVYLCASSRLSGSGSLTDTQYFGPGTRLTVL.

This clonotype was observed a handful of times. The chain employs TRBV9 and TRBJ1-5, with a weak D call TRBD1 (5 bases). Germline assignment: CDR1 SGDLS and CDR2 YYNGEE. CDR3 length: 15 amino acids. V was cut by 4 bases and J by 8 bases, with 19 bases left in between. The CDR3 spells CASSKSGTGGEPQHF. CDR3 coding DNA: TGTGCCAGCAGCAAATCCGGGACGGGAGGTGAGCCCCAGCATTTT.

The CDR3 bases are TGCGCCAGCAGCTTAGTGCCGGATGAGCAGTTCTTC. This codes for CASSLVPDEQFF. The rearrangement links TRBV5-1 to TRBJ2-1; D is uncertain. Germline CDR1 reads SGHRS; CDR2 reads YFSETQ. Between the trimmed V and J ends, which lost 2 bases and 8 bases, there was a span of 8 bases. This CDR3 has 12 amino acids.

This clonotype was seen ten or more times. At one end the junction does not follow the germline gene, possibly because of a read error. The chain links TRBV7-7 to TRBJ2-1; 12 nucleotides match TRBD1. Germline CDR1 is SSHAT and CDR2 is FNYEAQ (reference sequence). The CDR3 spans 15 residues. The CDR3 loop is CASSLGDRGLREQFF. CDR3 nucleotide sequence: TGTGCTAGCAGCTTAGGGGACAGGGGGCTTCGCGAGCAGTTCTTC.

The sample holds a few counts of this clonotype. The chain links TRBV25-1 to TRBJ2-1; 9 nucleotides match TRBD2. The CDR3 spans 18 residues. Germline assignment: CDR1 MGHDK and CDR2 SYGVNS. Trimming took 3 bases from V and 7 from J; bases not matched to a gene: 16. CDR3 region: CASSDDPSGPREGNEQFF. CDR3 coding DNA: TGTGCCAGCAGTGATGATCCCTCCGGCCCGCGGGAGGGTAATGAGCAGTTCTTC.

In this sample, this clonotype turned up many times. V is TRBV7-2 and J is TRBJ2-1; D call uncertain. V was pared by 1 base and J by 8 bases, with 9 bases between. The CDR3 contains 13 residues. Germline CDR1 reads SGHTA; CDR2 reads FQGNSA. CDR3: CASSLGSFDEQFF. In nucleotides, the CDR3 is TGTGCCAGCAGCTTAGGTAGCTTTGATGAGCAGTTCTTC. The full variable domain, completed using reference TRBV7-2 and TRBJ2-1, is GAGVSQSPSNKVTEKGKDVELRCDPISGHTALYWYRQSLGQGLEFLIYFQGNSAPDKSGLPSDRFSAERTGGSVSTLTIQRTQQEDSAVYLCASSLGSFDEQFFGPGTRLTVL.

This clonotype was recorded many times. The chain has TRBV6-1 and TRBJ2-1; D gene unclear. The V gene's germline CDR1 is MNHNS and CDR2 SASEGT. Between the trimmed V and J ends, which lost 5 bases and 1 base, there was a span of 12 bases. This CDR3 is built from 15 residues. CDR3 in amino acids: CASSSPSESYNEQFF. The CDR3 nucleotides are TGTGCCAGCAGTTCACCGTCCGAATCCTACAATGAGCAGTTCTTC.

Many counts were recorded for this clonotype. The rearrangement uses TRBV7-2 and TRBJ2-3; 7 bases align to TRBD2. This CDR3 contains 18 residues. Germline V lookup: CDR1 SGHTA, CDR2 FQGNSA. The trim removed 2 bases at V and 0 bases at J, leaving 11 bases unmatched. This CDR3 is CASSLQTSLGSSTDTQYF. The CDR3 DNA is TGTGCCAGCAGCTTACAGACTAGCCTCGGGTCGAGCACAGATACGCAGTATTTT. Full variable domain (outside the CDR3, taken from reference TRBV7-2 and TRBJ2-3): GAGVSQSPSNKVTEKGKDVELRCDPISGHTALYWYRQSLGQGLEFLIYFQGNSAPDKSGLPSDRFSAERTGGSVSTLTIQRTQQEDSAVYLCASSLQTSLGSSTDTQYFGPGTRLTVL.

This clonotype has only a few counts. This chain joins TRBV3-1 and TRBJ2-7, with TRBD2 identical over 12 bases. Losses at the gene ends were 0 bases for V and 3 bases for J; bases not matched to a gene: 9. CDR1 and CDR2 from the germline V gene are LGHDT and YNNKEL (reference sequence). This CDR3 has 18 residues. The CDR3 spells CASSQDERLAGVRYEQYF. Written as DNA, the CDR3 is TGTGCCAGCAGCCAAGATGAGCGACTAGCGGGAGTTCGCTACGAGCAGTACTTC.